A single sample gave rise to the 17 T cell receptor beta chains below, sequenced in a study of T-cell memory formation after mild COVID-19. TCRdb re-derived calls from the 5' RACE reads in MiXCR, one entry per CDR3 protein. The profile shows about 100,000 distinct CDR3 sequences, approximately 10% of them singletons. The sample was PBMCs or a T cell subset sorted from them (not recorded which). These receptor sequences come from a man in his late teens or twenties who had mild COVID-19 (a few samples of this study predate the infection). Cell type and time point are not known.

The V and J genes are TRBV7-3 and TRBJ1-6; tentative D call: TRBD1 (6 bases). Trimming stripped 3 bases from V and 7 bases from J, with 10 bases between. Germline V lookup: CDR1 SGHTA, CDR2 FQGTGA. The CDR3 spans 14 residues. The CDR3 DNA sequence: TGTGCCAGCAGCTTCGGGGGCCGGAATTCACCCCTCCACTTT. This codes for CASSFGGRNSPLHF.

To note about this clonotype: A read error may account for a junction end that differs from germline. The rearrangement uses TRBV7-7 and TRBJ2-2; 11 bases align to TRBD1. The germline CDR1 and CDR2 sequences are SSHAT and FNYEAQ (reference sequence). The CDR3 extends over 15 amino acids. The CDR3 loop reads CASSSGTGGTGELFF. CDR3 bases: TGTGCTAGCAGCTCGGGGACAGGGGGCACCGGGGAGCTGTTTTTT.

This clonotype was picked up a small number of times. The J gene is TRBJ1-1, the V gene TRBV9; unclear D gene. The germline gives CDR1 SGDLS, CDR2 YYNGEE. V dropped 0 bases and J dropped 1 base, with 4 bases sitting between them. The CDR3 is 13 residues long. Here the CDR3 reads CASSVAGNTEAFF. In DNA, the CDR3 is TGTGCCAGCAGCGTAGCAGGGAACACTGAAGCTTTCTTT.

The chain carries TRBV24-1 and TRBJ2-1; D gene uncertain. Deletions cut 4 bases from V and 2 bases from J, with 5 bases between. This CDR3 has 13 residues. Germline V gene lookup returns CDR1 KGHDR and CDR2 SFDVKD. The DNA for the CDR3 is TGTGCCACCAGTGACCTAACCTACAATGAGCAGTTCTTC. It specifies CATSDLTYNEQFF.

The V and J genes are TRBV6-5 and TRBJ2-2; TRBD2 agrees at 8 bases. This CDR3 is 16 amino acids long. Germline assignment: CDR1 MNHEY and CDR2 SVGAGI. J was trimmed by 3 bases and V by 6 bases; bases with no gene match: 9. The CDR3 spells CASRPLAGGDTGELFF. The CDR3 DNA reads TGTGCCAGCAGACCCCTCGCGGGGGGCGACACCGGGGAGCTGTTTTTT.

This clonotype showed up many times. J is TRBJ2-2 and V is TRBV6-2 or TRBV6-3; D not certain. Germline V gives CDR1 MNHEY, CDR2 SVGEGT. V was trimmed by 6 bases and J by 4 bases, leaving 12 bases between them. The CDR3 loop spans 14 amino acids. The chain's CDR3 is CASRTTPVTGELFF. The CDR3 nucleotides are TGTGCCAGCAGAACTACGCCAGTCACCGGGGAGCTGTTTTTT.

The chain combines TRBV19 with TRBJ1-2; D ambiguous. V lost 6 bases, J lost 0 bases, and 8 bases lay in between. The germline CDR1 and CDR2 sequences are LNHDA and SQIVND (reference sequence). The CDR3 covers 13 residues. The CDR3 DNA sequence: TGTGCCAGTAGCGACGGGGCTAACTATGGCTACACCTTC. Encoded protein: CASSDGANYGYTF.

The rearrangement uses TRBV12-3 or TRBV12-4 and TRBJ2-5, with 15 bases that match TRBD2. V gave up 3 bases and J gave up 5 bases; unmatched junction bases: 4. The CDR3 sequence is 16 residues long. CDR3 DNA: TGTGCCAGCAGTTTCGGACTAGCGGGGGGGCTTGAGACCCAGTACTTC. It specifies CASSFGLAGGLETQYF.

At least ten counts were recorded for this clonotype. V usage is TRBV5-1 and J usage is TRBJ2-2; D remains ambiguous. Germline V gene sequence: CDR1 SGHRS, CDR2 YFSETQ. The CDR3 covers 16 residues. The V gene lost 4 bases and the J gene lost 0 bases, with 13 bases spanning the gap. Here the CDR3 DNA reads TGCGCCAGCAGCCCATGGGGTGATTCGAACACCGGGGAGCTGTTTTTT. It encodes CASSPWGDSNTGELFF. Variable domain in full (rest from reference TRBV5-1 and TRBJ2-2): KAGVTQTPRYLIKTRGQQVTLSCSPISGHRSVSWYQQTPGQGLQFLFEYFSETQRNKGNFPGRFSGRQFSNSRSEMNVSTLELGDSALYLCASSPWGDSNTGELFFGEGSRLTVL.

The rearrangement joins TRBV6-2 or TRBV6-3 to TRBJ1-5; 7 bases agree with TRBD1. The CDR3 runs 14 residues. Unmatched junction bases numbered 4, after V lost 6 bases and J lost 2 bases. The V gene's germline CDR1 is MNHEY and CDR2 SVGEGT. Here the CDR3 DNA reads TGTGCCAGCAGACGGACAGGTGGCAATCAGCCCCAGCATTTT. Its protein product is CASRRTGGNQPQHF.

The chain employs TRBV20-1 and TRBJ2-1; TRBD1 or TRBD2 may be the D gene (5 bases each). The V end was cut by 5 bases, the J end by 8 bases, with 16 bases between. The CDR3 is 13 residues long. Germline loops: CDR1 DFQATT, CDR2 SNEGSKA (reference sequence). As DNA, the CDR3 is TGCAGTGCTCCCGGGACCCACGGGGATGAGCAGTTCTTC. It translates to CSAPGTHGDEQFF.

CDR3 in DNA: TGCAGTGCTAGAGATCTGGGTACCAGGGAGCAGTTCTTC. Translated, it gives CSARDLGTREQFF. The J gene is TRBJ2-1, the V gene TRBV20-1; D remains ambiguous. The V gene's germline CDR1 is DFQATT and CDR2 SNEGSKA (reference sequence). This CDR3 is 13 amino acids long. Between the trimmed V and J ends, which lost 0 bases and 10 bases, there was a span of 13 bases.

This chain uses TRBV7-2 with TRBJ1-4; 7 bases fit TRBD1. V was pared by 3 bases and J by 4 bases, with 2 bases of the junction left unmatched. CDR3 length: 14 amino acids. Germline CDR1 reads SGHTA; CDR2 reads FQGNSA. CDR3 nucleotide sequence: TGTGCCAGCAGCTTGACAGGGTTTAATGAAAAACTGTTTTTT. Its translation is CASSLTGFNEKLFF.

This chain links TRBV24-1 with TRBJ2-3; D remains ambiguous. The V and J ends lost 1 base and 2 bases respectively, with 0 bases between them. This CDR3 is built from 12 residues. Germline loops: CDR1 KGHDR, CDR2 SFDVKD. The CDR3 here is CATSDFTDTQYF. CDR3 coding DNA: TGTGCCACCAGTGATTTCACAGATACGCAGTATTTT.

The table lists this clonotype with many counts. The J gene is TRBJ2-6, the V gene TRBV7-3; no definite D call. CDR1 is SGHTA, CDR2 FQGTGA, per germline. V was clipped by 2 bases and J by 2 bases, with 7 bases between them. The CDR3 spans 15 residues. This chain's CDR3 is CASSLDSTGANVLTF. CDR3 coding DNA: TGTGCCAGCAGCTTAGATTCAACTGGGGCCAACGTCCTGACTTTC.

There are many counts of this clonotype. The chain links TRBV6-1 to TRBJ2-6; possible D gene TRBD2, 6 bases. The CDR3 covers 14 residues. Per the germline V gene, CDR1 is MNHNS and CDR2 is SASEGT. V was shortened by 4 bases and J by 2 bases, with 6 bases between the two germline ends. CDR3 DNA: TGTGCCAGCAGTGGACTAGCTGGGGCCAACGTCCTGACTTTC. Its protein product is CASSGLAGANVLTF.

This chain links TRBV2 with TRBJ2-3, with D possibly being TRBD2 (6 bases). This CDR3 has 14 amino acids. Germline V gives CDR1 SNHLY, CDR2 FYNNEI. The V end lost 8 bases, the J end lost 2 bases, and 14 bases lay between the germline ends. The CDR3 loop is CASSGAELTDTQYF. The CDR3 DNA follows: TGTGCCAGCTCGGGAGCGGAGCTCACAGATACGCAGTATTTT.